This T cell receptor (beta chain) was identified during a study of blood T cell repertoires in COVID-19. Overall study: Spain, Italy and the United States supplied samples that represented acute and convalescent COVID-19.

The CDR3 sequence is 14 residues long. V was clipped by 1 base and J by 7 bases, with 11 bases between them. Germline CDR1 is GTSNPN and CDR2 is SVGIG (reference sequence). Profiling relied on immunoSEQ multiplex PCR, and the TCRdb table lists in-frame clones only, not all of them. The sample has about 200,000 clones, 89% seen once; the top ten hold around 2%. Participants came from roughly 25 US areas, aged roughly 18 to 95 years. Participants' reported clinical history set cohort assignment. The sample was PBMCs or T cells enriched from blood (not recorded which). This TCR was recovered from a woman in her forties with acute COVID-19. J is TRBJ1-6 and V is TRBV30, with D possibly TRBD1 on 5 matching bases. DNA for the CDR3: TGTGCCTGGAGTGGTGGGAACAGGAATTCACCCCTCCACTTT. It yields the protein CAWSGGNRNSPLHF.